These 31 T cell receptor beta chains originate from one sample sequenced in a study of identical twins. TCRdb ran MiXCR on the 5' RACE reads and lists one entry per CDR3 protein. The sample lists more than 650,000 distinct CDR3 sequences, roughly 6% occurring once. The material sequenced was naive T cells sorted from blood. The receptors come from a man aged 18 to 35 in good health.

This clonotype was seen many times. The chain is built from TRBV10-3 and TRBJ2-7, with a possible D match to TRBD2 (5 bases). Germline V CDR1 and CDR2: ENHRY, SYGVKD. Trimming shortened V by 4 bases and J by 7 bases, and 8 bases separated the two germline ends. The CDR3 sequence is 11 residues long. For the CDR3, the DNA is TGTGCCATCAGTGGGGCGGGTGAGCAGTACTTC. Its protein product is CAISGAGEQYF.

This clonotype was recorded many times. The chain employs TRBV20-1 and TRBJ2-1; D is perhaps TRBD2 (5 bases). Per germline, CDR1 DFQATT and CDR2 SNEGSKA (reference sequence). The V end was cut by 5 bases, the J end by 0 bases, with 11 bases between. This CDR3 is 14 amino acids long. CDR3: CSAAGEGSYNEQFF. The CDR3 DNA reads TGCAGTGCTGCGGGTGAGGGCTCCTACAATGAGCAGTTCTTC.

This clonotype was counted many times. The chain links TRBV5-1 to TRBJ1-5, with D possibly matching TRBD1 (5 bases). The CDR3 length is 14 residues. The V and J ends lost 3 bases and 0 bases respectively, with 7 bases between them. Germline V CDR1 and CDR2: SGHRS, YFSETQ. The CDR3 loop is CASSSGVSNQPQHF. The CDR3, as DNA: TGCGCCAGCAGCTCGGGGGTTAGCAATCAGCCCCAGCATTTT.

This clonotype was observed a handful of times. The DNA for the CDR3 is TGTGCCAGCAGTGGCCCTAGAGGGGGCGCCCTAGCCAAAAACATTCAGTACTTC. It translates to CASSGPRGGALAKNIQYF. V usage is TRBV2 and J usage is TRBJ2-4, with 7 bases aligning to TRBD1. The V gene's germline CDR1 is SNHLY and CDR2 FYNNEI. V lost 4 bases to trimming and J lost 0 bases; unmatched junction nucleotides: 12. The CDR3 sequence is 18 residues long.

This clonotype was picked up a small number of times. The chain combines TRBV15 with TRBJ1-4; 7 bases map to TRBD1. V dropped 5 bases and J dropped 4; count of bases not matched to a gene: 10. The CDR3 length is 16 residues. Germline V gene lookup returns CDR1 LNHNV and CDR2 YYDKDF (reference sequence). The CDR3: CATSLLTGQHNEKLFF. The DNA for the CDR3 is TGTGCCACCAGCTTACTTACGGGACAGCATAATGAAAAACTGTTTTTT.

There are many counts of this clonotype. The chain joins TRBV4-1 to TRBJ2-1; the D is unclear. CDR1 MGHRA and CDR2 YSYEKL come from the germline V gene. The CDR3 is 15 residues long. Trimming shortened V by 0 bases and J by 4 bases, and 10 bases separated the two germline ends. CDR3: CASSQEGLVYNEQFF. The CDR3 DNA reads TGCGCCAGCAGCCAAGAAGGGCTAGTATACAATGAGCAGTTCTTC.

The sample holds many counts of this clonotype. Written as DNA, the CDR3 is TGCAGCGTTTCTGTAGCGGGAGTAGGTGAGCAGTTCTTC. Amino acid sequence: CSVSVAGVGEQFF. The J gene is TRBJ2-1, the V gene TRBV29-1, with 9 bases aligning to TRBD2. With V trimmed by 5 bases and J by 9 bases, 8 bases remained unmatched. The length of the CDR3 is 13 residues. Germline V gives CDR1 SQVTM, CDR2 ANQGSEA.

This clonotype was detected once. A clone one base away is much larger, so this may be a read error. The chain links TRBV9 to TRBJ2-1; 7 nucleotides align to TRBD2. Germline CDR1 is SGDLS and CDR2 is YYNGEE. The CDR3 contains 13 residues. In nucleotides, the CDR3 is TGTGCCAGCAGCGAAAGACTAGCCTATGAGCTGTTCTTC. It is translated as CASSERLAYELFF.

The rearrangement links TRBV5-1 to TRBJ2-3, with D possibly being TRBD1 (5 bases). V was trimmed by 2 bases and J by 3 bases, leaving 13 bases between them. The CDR3 sequence is 15 residues long. Germline V CDR1 and CDR2: SGHRS, YFSETQ. DNA of the CDR3: TGCGCCAGCAGCTTCATTAGGGGTAGGACAGATACGCAGTATTTT. Its translation is CASSFIRGRTDTQYF.

This clonotype appeared a few times. V usage is TRBV24-1 and J usage is TRBJ2-1; D ambiguous. Trimming pared 2 bases from V and 4 bases from J, leaving 11 bases between. Germline V lookup: CDR1 KGHDR, CDR2 SFDVKD. This CDR3 is 15 amino acids long. CDR3 in amino acids: CATSDWTTPYNEQFF. Here the CDR3 DNA reads TGTGCCACCAGTGATTGGACGACACCTTACAATGAGCAGTTCTTC.

The V gene is TRBV27, the J gene TRBJ2-1; D perhaps matches TRBD2 (6 bases). This CDR3 contains 15 residues. V dropped 6 bases and J dropped 3 bases, with 15 bases sitting between them. CDR1 and CDR2 (germline): MNHEY, SMNVEV (reference sequence). Here the CDR3 DNA reads TGTGCCAGCAGGGACATCGGGACTTTCTACAATGAGCAGTTCTTC. This translates into CASRDIGTFYNEQFF.

This clonotype was found many times. The CDR3 nucleotides read TGTGCCAGCAGCTTTACCGGGAGGGAAGGGTACGAGCAGTACTTC. Translating it yields CASSFTGREGYEQYF. The chain joins TRBV7-2 to TRBJ2-7, with 8 positions matching TRBD2. J was trimmed by 4 bases and V by 3 bases; bases with no gene match: 8. The CDR3 has 15 residues. Germline assignment: CDR1 SGHTA and CDR2 FQGNSA.

The table lists this clonotype with many counts. The chain combines TRBV27 with TRBJ1-5, with 7 positions matching TRBD1. Trimming cost V 6 bases and J 7 bases; bases outside gene matches: 9. This CDR3 has 14 residues. CDR1 and CDR2 from the germline V gene are MNHEY and SMNVEV (reference sequence). The DNA for the CDR3 is TGTGCCAGCAGCCTCAACAGGGGCGAACAGCCCCAGCATTTT. It codes for CASSLNRGEQPQHF.

The sample holds a few counts of this clonotype. The V and J genes are TRBV7-2 and TRBJ2-2; D may be TRBD2 (6 bases). The length of the CDR3 is 15 residues. Trimming shortened V by 3 bases and J by 6 bases, and 14 bases separated the two germline ends. The germline V gene has CDR1 SGHTA and CDR2 FQGNSA. The CDR3: CASSFETSRAGELFF. The CDR3 DNA reads TGTGCCAGCAGCTTCGAGACTAGTCGTGCCGGGGAGCTGTTTTTT.

This clonotype was detected many times. The J gene is TRBJ1-2, the V gene TRBV30; no clear D. Trimming stripped 4 bases from V and 4 bases from J, with 13 bases between. Germline V lookup: CDR1 GTSNPN, CDR2 SVGIG (reference sequence). The CDR3 length is 13 residues. For the CDR3, the DNA is TGTGCCTGGAAGCACCGGATACGCTATGGCTACACCTTC. It encodes CAWKHRIRYGYTF.

Many counts were recorded for this clonotype. This chain links TRBV5-1 with TRBJ1-1; tentatively, D is TRBD1 (6 bases). The CDR3 has 15 residues. V gave up 3 bases and J gave up 10 bases, with 22 bases separating them. Germline lookup yields CDR1 SGHRS and CDR2 YFSETQ. The CDR3 DNA reads TGCGCCAGCAGCTCAACCGGGACACCCCATTTAGGAGCTTTCTTT. It codes for CASSSTGTPHLGAFF.

This clonotype has a count of ten or more. The chain is built from TRBV29-1 and TRBJ2-5, with TRBD2 as a possible D gene (5 bases). Trimming stripped 5 bases from V and 5 bases from J, with 12 bases between. Looked up from germline, CDR1 is SQVTM and CDR2 is ANQGSEA. This CDR3 region has 12 residues. The CDR3 bases are TGCAGCGTTTTGAACCGCGGGGAGACCCAGTACTTC. It encodes CSVLNRGETQYF.

This clonotype was seen many times. The chain couples TRBV12-3 or TRBV12-4 to TRBJ2-3; D might be TRBD2 (6 bases). The CDR3 consists of 14 residues. The V and J ends lost 8 bases and 0 bases respectively, with 12 bases between them. CDR3 amino acids: CASSTGTSTDTQYF. CDR3 sequence (DNA): TGTGCCAGCTCCACCGGGACTAGCACAGATACGCAGTATTTT.

The table lists this clonotype with a few counts. The rearrangement links TRBV12-3 or TRBV12-4 to TRBJ1-5; weak D call: TRBD1 (6 bases). The CDR3 totals 15 residues. V dropped 4 bases and J dropped 5 bases, with 15 bases sitting between them. For the CDR3, the DNA is TGTGCCAGCAGTTATCGGGGGGCCAGAGATCAGCCCCAGCATTTT. Protein sequence: CASSYRGARDQPQHF.

The CDR3 sequence is CASSTGQGIQPQHF. CDR3 sequence (DNA): TGTGCCAGCAGCACGGGACAGGGCATACAGCCCCAGCATTTT. The rearrangement joins TRBV7-2 to TRBJ1-5, with 9 bases that match TRBD1. Trimming at V came to 5 bases and at J to 7 bases, leaving 6 bases not matched to a gene. The germline V gene has CDR1 SGHTA and CDR2 FQGNSA. The CDR3 is made up of 14 amino acids. Variable domain in full (rest from reference TRBV7-2 and TRBJ1-5): GAGVSQSPSNKVTEKGKDVELRCDPISGHTALYWYRQSLGQGLEFLIYFQGNSAPDKSGLPSDRFSAERTGGSVSTLTIQRTQQEDSAVYLCASSTGQGIQPQHFGDGTRLSIL.

This clonotype was observed many times. The rearrangement uses TRBV12-3 or TRBV12-4 and TRBJ1-2, with 9 bases aligning to TRBD1. This CDR3 comprises 11 residues. Trimming cost V 5 bases and J 12 bases; bases outside gene matches: 4. The DNA for the CDR3 is TGTGCCAGCAGTACGGGACAGGGCAACACCTTC. Protein product: CASSTGQGNTF.

This clonotype was observed many times. This rearrangement joins TRBV5-1 to TRBJ2-2; 7 bases are a match to TRBD1. Germline loops: CDR1 SGHRS, CDR2 YFSETQ. This CDR3 contains 13 residues. After removal of 4 bases from V and 6 bases from J, the junction contained 3 bases not matched to a gene. In DNA, the CDR3 is TGCGCCAGCAGCATTCAGGGGGCCGGGGAGCTGTTTTTT. Translation: CASSIQGAGELFF.

This chain connects TRBV7-2 to TRBJ1-1, with D possibly TRBD1 on 5 matching bases. The CDR3 loop spans 15 amino acids. Germline CDR1 reads SGHTA; CDR2 reads FQGNSA. Trimming took off 3 bases at V and 7 bases at J, with 18 bases between the two ends. DNA of the CDR3: TGTGCCAGCAGCTTGTTATCCGCCGGGGCGGGTGAAGCTTTCTTT. Protein: CASSLLSAGAGEAFF.

This clonotype was observed at least ten times. The chain carries TRBV24-1 and TRBJ2-1; 11 nucleotides line up with TRBD1. The CDR3 contains 13 residues. The germline gives CDR1 KGHDR, CDR2 SFDVKD. J lost 6 bases, V lost 12 bases, and 6 bases had no gene match. The chain's CDR3 is CAAGTGGLNEQFF. The CDR3 DNA reads TGTGCCGCCGGGACAGGGGGGCTCAATGAGCAGTTCTTC.

This clonotype was found a few times. The chain carries TRBV12-3 or TRBV12-4 and TRBJ2-7; TRBD1 agrees at 10 bases. The CDR3 runs to 16 residues. Germline trimming cut 6 bases from V and 3 bases from J; bases unmatched to any gene: 11. CDR3 coding DNA: TGTGCCAGCAGCTATGCATCCGGGACAGGGGTCTACGAGCAGTACTTC. It is translated as CASSYASGTGVYEQYF.

This clonotype was recorded at least ten times. This chain connects TRBV7-2 to TRBJ1-5, with D unclear. Germline CDR1 and CDR2: SGHTA and FQGNSA. V was trimmed by 3 bases and J by 4 bases, leaving 7 bases between them. CDR3 length equals 13 residues. The CDR3, as DNA: TGTGCCAGCAGCTTTCAGGTAAATCAGCCCCAGCATTTT. Translation gives CASSFQVNQPQHF. The whole variable domain, remainder taken from reference TRBV7-2 and TRBJ1-5, is GAGVSQSPSNKVTEKGKDVELRCDPISGHTALYWYRQSLGQGLEFLIYFQGNSAPDKSGLPSDRFSAERTGGSVSTLTIQRTQQEDSAVYLCASSFQVNQPQHFGDGTRLSIL.

This clonotype was recorded at least ten times. The gene calls are TRBV12-3 or TRBV12-4 and TRBJ1-4; D is undetermined. The CDR3 consists of 15 residues. Trimming pared 0 bases from V and 3 bases from J, leaving 8 bases between. The CDR3: CASSLAGLANEKLFF. The DNA for the CDR3 is TGTGCCAGCAGTTTAGCAGGGCTGGCTAATGAAAAACTGTTTTTT.

The CDR3 DNA follows: TGCAGCCACGGGGGGGTCGGCACTGAAGCTTTCTTT. This encodes CSHGGVGTEAFF. The chain has TRBV29-1 and TRBJ1-1; perhaps TRBD1 as D (5 bases). The CDR3 runs 12 residues. V dropped 8 bases and J dropped 4 bases, with 14 bases sitting between them. The germline gives CDR1 SQVTM, CDR2 ANQGSEA.

The table lists this clonotype with a few counts. V usage is TRBV20-1 and J usage is TRBJ2-5; 9 bases are a match to TRBD2. CDR1 and CDR2 (germline): DFQATT, SNEGSKA (reference sequence). The CDR3 consists of 14 residues. With 5 bases clipped from V and 4 bases from J, the junction kept 8 bases outside the gene matches. The CDR3 DNA reads as TGCAGTGCTCGCAGAATAGCGGGAGTAGAGACCCAGTACTTC. Residues: CSARRIAGVETQYF.

In this sample, this clonotype turned up many times. V gene TRBV9 combines with J gene TRBJ2-2, with D maybe TRBD1 (6 bases). CDR1 and CDR2 (germline): SGDLS, YYNGEE. The CDR3 has 14 amino acids. Trimming removed 0 bases from V and 6 bases from J, with 9 bases in between. CDR3 sequence reads: CASSVAGQSGELFF. In nucleotides, the CDR3 is TGTGCCAGCAGCGTAGCTGGACAGTCCGGGGAGCTGTTTTTT.

This clonotype was detected many times. The chain employs TRBV7-8 and TRBJ1-1; D gene uncertain. The germline V and J ends were trimmed by 5 bases and 2 bases, with 15 bases remaining between them. Germline assignment: CDR1 SGHVS and CDR2 FQNEAQ. This CDR3 is built from 15 residues. The CDR3 reads CASSLGPVTNTEAFF. The CDR3, as DNA: TGTGCCAGCAGCCTAGGTCCTGTCACTAACACTGAAGCTTTCTTT.